The rows below give T cell receptor beta chains drawn from one sample of a study of OX40 agonist ivuxolimab in advanced cancers. This table comes from immunoSEQ multiplex PCR, and its TCRdb copy is limited to in-frame clones, with some not included. This sample has some 77,000 clones, with approximately 85% found just once. This sample comprised CD4+ or CD8+ T cells sorted from blood, obtained in a trial of the OX40 agonist ivuxolimab. Source of these receptors: an adult with an advanced solid tumor such as melanoma, head and neck, liver or kidney cancer. Each CDR3 is given with its conserved first and last residue. A D gene is named only where the DNA matches it firmly. The size entry is marked missing in some rows and otherwise reads once, few, many or a size class.

d_call,j_call,clone_size,v_call,cdr3_nt,cdr3_aa
NA,TRBJ2-1,NA,TRBV9,TGTGCCAGCAGCCGCGAGCGGAGGGGGGCCGGGAATGAGCAGTTCTTC,CASSRERRGAGNEQFF
NA,TRBJ1-2,NA,TRBV2,TGTGCCAGCACCGAGGGGCGCGGATATGGCTACACCTTC,CASTEGRGYGYTF
NA,TRBJ1-6,NA,TRBV7-2,TGTGCCAGCAGCTCCTTCAGGGAATCACCCCTCCACTTT,CASSSFRESPLHF
NA,TRBJ2-3,NA,TRBV6-1,TGTGCCAGCAGTGCAAGGACAGATACGCAGTATTTT,CASSARTDTQYF
NA,TRBJ2-2,NA,TRBV10-3,TGTGCCATCAGTGAGTCCCAAGCCGGGGAGCTGTTTTTT,CAISESQAGELFF
TRBD1,TRBJ1-2,NA,TRBV9,TGTGCCAGCAGCGTCAGTGGGGACCCGGACAGGGGGCTGGGGGGCTACACCTTC,CASSVSGDPDRGLGGYTF
NA,TRBJ2-7,NA,TRBV29-1,TGCAGCGTTGATAGCGCCAGCTCCTACGAGCAGTACTTC,CSVDSASSYEQYF
NA,TRBJ2-2,NA,TRBV19,TGTGCCAGTAGCGTATACACCGGGGAGCTGTTTTTT,CASSVYTGELFF
NA,TRBJ2-3,NA,TRBV11-2,TGTGCCAGCAGCTCTAATCTACAGGGCCTCAGCACAGATACGCAGTATTTT,CASSSNLQGLSTDTQYF
TRBD2,TRBJ2-5,NA,TRBV5-1,TGCGCCAGCAGCTACGGGACTAGCGGGAGGAAAGAGACCCAGTACTTC,CASSYGTSGRKETQYF
TRBD2,TRBJ2-5,NA,TRBV4-1,TGCGCCAGCAGCCCCCCTCGGCGGGAGGGCCGAGAAGAGACCCAGTACTTC,CASSPPRREGREETQYF
NA,TRBJ2-1,NA,TRBV29-1,TGCAGCGTGTTAAAGGGTGGCTCCTACAATGAGCAGTTCTTC,CSVLKGGSYNEQFF
NA,TRBJ1-2,NA,TRBV2,TGTGCCAGCAGTCCCAGTCACGTTAACTATGGCTACACCTTC,CASSPSHVNYGYTF
TRBD2,TRBJ2-2,NA,TRBV7-6,TGTGCCAGCAGCAGATCTCTAGCGGTTAACACCGGGGAGCTGTTTTTT,CASSRSLAVNTGELFF
TRBD2,TRBJ2-1,NA,TRBV7-2,TGTGCCAGCAGCCCAACCGGGACTACCTACAATGAGCAGTTCTTC,CASSPTGTTYNEQFF
NA,TRBJ2-5,once,TRBV7-2,TGTGCCAGCAGCTTAGTCGGGCCTTGGTACTTC,CASSLVGPWYF
NA,TRBJ2-6,few,TRBV27,TGTGCCAGCAGTCCCTTAACAGAGTTCTCCTCTGGGGCCAACGTCCTGACTTTC,CASSPLTEFSSGANVLTF
TRBD1,TRBJ2-6,NA,TRBV12-5,TGTGCTAGTGGTCCCGGGACAGGATCCCGCGGCGTCCTGACTTTC,CASGPGTGSRGVLTF
NA,TRBJ2-7,NA,TRBV5-4,TGCGCCAGCAGCCAAGATTATGACAGTAACTACGAGCAGTACTTC,CASSQDYDSNYEQYF
NA,TRBJ1-2,NA,TRBV5-1,TGCGCCAGCAGCCCGGACATGAGGGGGGGAATCTATGGCTACACCTTC,CASSPDMRGGIYGYTF
TRBD1,TRBJ2-2,NA,TRBV6-1,TGTGCCAGCAGTGAAGTCAGGGGGAAGACCGGGGAGCTGTTTTTT,CASSEVRGKTGELFF
NA,TRBJ1-2,NA,TRBV6-6,TGTGCCAGCAGTTACTCACAGGTCCGGGGTGGCTACACCTTC,CASSYSQVRGGYTF
TRBD2,TRBJ2-1,NA,TRBV6-1,TGTGCCAGCAGAAGCGGTCTAGCGGGAGAACATGAGCAGTTCTTC,CASRSGLAGEHEQFF
NA,TRBJ2-3,NA,TRBV7-2,TGTGCCAGCAGCCTCTCAATGCTACCCGTCGCAGATACGCAGTATTTT,CASSLSMLPVADTQYF
TRBD2,TRBJ2-7,NA,TRBV11-1,TGTGCCAGCAGCCCCTTCCCTGAGACTAGCGGGAGCTCCTACGAGCAGTACTTC,CASSPFPETSGSSYEQYF
TRBD1,TRBJ2-7,NA,TRBV5-1,TGCGCCAGCAGGGGCAGGGGGAGCTCCTACGAGCAGTACTTC,CASRGRGSSYEQYF
NA,TRBJ1-1,NA,TRBV5-1,TGCGCCAGCAGCTTGGCCGGGGGGGCGAACACTGAAGCTTTCTTT,CASSLAGGANTEAFF
NA,TRBJ1-4,NA,TRBV12-1,TGTGCCAGCAGAAAATCCCAGGACAGGGAACGCGAAAAACTGTTTTTT,CASRKSQDREREKLFF
TRBD1,TRBJ2-1,once,TRBV12-5,TGTGCTAGTGAACTCCGGGACAGGGCCTACAATGAGCAGTTCTTC,CASELRDRAYNEQFF
NA,TRBJ1-1,NA,TRBV6-5,TGTGCCAGCATACCGGGACTCCGGAACACTGAAGCTTTCTTT,CASIPGLRNTEAFF
TRBD2,TRBJ2-3,NA,TRBV30,TGTGCCTGGAGTGTAGGACTAGCGGGGGCCTCCACAGATACGCAGTATTTT,CAWSVGLAGASTDTQYF
TRBD1,TRBJ1-5,NA,TRBV6-5,TGTGCCAGCAGATACAGACAGGGAAATCAGCCCCAGCATTTT,CASRYRQGNQPQHF
TRBD1,TRBJ1-2,NA,TRBV6-5,TGTGCCAGCAGTTACATGGGACAGGGGTCCTATGGCTACACCTTC,CASSYMGQGSYGYTF
TRBD2,TRBJ2-7,NA,TRBV2,TGTGCCAGCAGAGGACTAGCGGGGGTGGGTGAGCAGTACTTC,CASRGLAGVGEQYF
NA,TRBJ2-1,once,TRBV2,TGTGCCAGCACCCGTCAGGTTACGTATGAGCAGTTCTTC,CASTRQVTYEQFF
NA,TRBJ1-5,NA,TRBV7-7,TGTGCCAGCAGCTCCCCGGCGGAGCCCCAGCATTTT,CASSSPAEPQHF
NA,TRBJ2-2,NA,TRBV5-1,TGCGCCAGCAGCTGGGTTTCTAACGGGGAGCTGTTTTTT,CASSWVSNGELFF
NA,TRBJ2-7,NA,TRBV7-2,TGTGCCAGCAGCTTAAAGGGAGCCTACGAGCAGTACTTC,CASSLKGAYEQYF
NA,TRBJ1-4,NA,TRBV6-5,TGTGCCAGCAGCCCCCGCGCGGATACTAATGAAAAACTGTTTTTT,CASSPRADTNEKLFF
NA,TRBJ1-1,NA,TRBV4-2,TGTGCCAGCAGCCAAAAACAGGGTATTGGCGCTGAAGCTTTCTTT,CASSQKQGIGAEAFF
TRBD1,TRBJ1-2,NA,TRBV10-3,TGTGCCAGCTTCTATTCGACAGGGCATGGCTACACCTTC,CASFYSTGHGYTF
TRBD1,TRBJ2-4,NA,TRBV7-2,TGTGCCAGCAGCTCACGGACAGGGCGAGCCAAAAACATTCAGTACTTC,CASSSRTGRAKNIQYF
TRBD2,TRBJ2-7,once,TRBV18,TGTGCCAGCTCACCAGGGGGGGGGTACGAGCAGTACTTC,CASSPGGGYEQYF
NA,TRBJ2-2,NA,TRBV21-1,TGTGCCGGGGCGGGACATACGAACACCGGGGAGCTGTTTTTT,CAGAGHTNTGELFF
NA,TRBJ2-1,NA,TRBV21-1,TGTGCCAGCAGCAAAGGACTAGCACGTCCCTACAATGAGCAGTTCTTC,CASSKGLARPYNEQFF
NA,TRBJ1-2,NA,TRBV19,TGTGCCAGTAGTATAGACAGGAGAATTGTTAACTATGGCTACACCTTC,CASSIDRRIVNYGYTF
NA,TRBJ2-7,NA,TRBV7-2,TGTGCCAGCAGCTTGGGGACTGCAGGTACCGAGCAGTACTTC,CASSLGTAGTEQYF
NA,TRBJ2-7,NA,TRBV7-9,TGTGCCAGCAGCTTAGAGTGGGACGAGCAGTACTTC,CASSLEWDEQYF
NA,TRBJ2-6,NA,TRBV5-6,TGTGCCAGCAGCGGAAGGGTTTCTGGGGCCAACGTCCTGACTTTC,CASSGRVSGANVLTF
NA,TRBJ1-4,NA,TRBV5-1,TGCGCCAGCAGAAATGTGAAGGGGTCCCCAACTAATGAAAAACTGTTTTTT,CASRNVKGSPTNEKLFF
NA,TRBJ2-2,NA,TRBV7-2,TGTGCCAGCAGCTGGGGGGCAGGGAACACCGGGGAGCTGTTTTTT,CASSWGAGNTGELFF
NA,TRBJ2-3,NA,TRBV18,TGTGCCAGCTGTTTAGCTAGCACAGATACGCAGTATTTT,CASCLASTDTQYF
NA,TRBJ2-7,NA,TRBV6-1,TGTGCCAGCGAGGGAAGGTCCTACGAGCAGTACTTC,CASEGRSYEQYF
NA,TRBJ1-4,NA,TRBV7-2,TGTGCCAGCAGCTTAGCAGGAAATAATGAAAAACTGTTTTTT,CASSLAGNNEKLFF
NA,TRBJ2-7,NA,TRBV5-4,TGTGCCAGCAGCCCCACAGGGCAGAGACCCTACGAGCAGTACTTC,CASSPTGQRPYEQYF
NA,TRBJ2-5,NA,TRBV6-6,TGTGCCAGCGCTGCCCGGGGGACCCAGTACTTC,CASAARGTQYF
NA,TRBJ1-2,NA,TRBV19,TGTGCCAGTAGTATAAGGGACCGATCCTATGGCTACACCTTC,CASSIRDRSYGYTF